A single TCR beta chain is shown here with its context. This clonotype was seen just once. It has no known antigen specificity. No much larger clonotype is one base removed from it; base qualities were not supplied. One read provides weak support. The data stem from a study of molecular identifiers for immune sequencing clone quantification listed by TCRdb under 2018. A note on the overall study: For a replicate experiment, RNA from approximately 20,000 or 100,000 naive CD8 T cells was divided into five aliquots, and four of the five aliquots were sequenced. This methods study benchmarked molecular-identifier clustering-based TCR repertoire sequencing (MIDCIRS) and TCR RNA copy counting, using CD8 T cells to do so.

From the cysteine up to the phenylalanine, the CDR3 has a length of 17 residues. Only CDR3 DNA remains: 51 bases, in frame from the first base. According to the germline V gene, CDR1 reads SGHVS and CDR2 reads FNYEAQ. Germline trimming amounts to 3 bases on V and 2 bases on J, with 9 as the count of junction bases outside the gene matches. Libraries of naive CD8 T cells were built from anywhere between roughly 17,000 and 1,000,000 sorted cells, with 10%, 30% or 50% of the purified RNA used. Naive CD8 T cells, defined as CD8+CD4-CCR7+CD45RA+, were FACS-sorted into RLT Plus buffer on a BD FACSAria II. Roughly ten TCR copies' worth of Jurkat RNA were spiked into roughly 19,000-1,000,000 naive CD8 T cell samples to test detection sensitivity. CD8 T cells were enriched with RosetteSep CD8+ T Cell Enrichment Cocktail and Ficoll-Paque, followed by ACK red cell lysis. To prepare the library, PCR was applied. Reads for this sample came from a NextSeq 500. Preparation of bulk TCR libraries followed a previously described approach, with the TCR primers listed in Table S5. Total RNA was purified with the Qiagen AllPrep DNA/RNA kit. Before analysis, reads from multiple sequencing runs of one library were combined. As for the authors' bioinformatics: Reads were retained only if their TCR constant sequence matched exactly, and those retained reads were trimmed to 150 nt and grouped according to their 12-nt molecular barcodes. Reads inside each barcode group were sub-clustered using a 15% Levenshtein threshold, and a quality-weighted consensus sequence was constructed for each RNA molecule. Non-functional sequences were discarded, and so were lower-count sequences lying one edit away from another sequence. Based on a fit of two negative binomial distributions, barcode sub-clusters having less than 20% of the maximum read count were discarded. TCRdb reprocessing: public reads trimmed at Q25 with fastp, clones called with MiXCR, in-frame beta chains kept. Each entry merges the rows of one CDR3 protein and shows their most common DNA and genes. These V and J calls are TCRdb output, not the study's own analysis. Present in this sample are nearly 55,000 distinct CDR3 sequences, about a third of which were seen just once. Jointly, the top ten make up approximately 4.2% of the sample.

Findings and caveats that apply to the study as a whole: When barcode sub-clustering was left out, chimeric consensus sequences inflated TCR diversity, with chimeras reaching as high as 47%. In CMV-specific effector cells, clones with more than 20 RNA copies accounted for over 99% of molecules, whereas in naive cells such clones accounted for under 1%. Modeling estimated about 2.8 recovered TCR RNA copies per cell, compared with around 9.7 by digital PCR, which implies 30% to 35% capture efficiency. Naive libraries contained spiked-in Jurkat TCR RNA (10 copies' worth), which is not part of the donor repertoire. The sizes of highly expanded clones could end up underestimated when identical TCR molecules share a barcode. A single cell's worth of spiked-in Jurkat TCR RNA was reported detectable even among one million naive CD8 T cells.

Source material: naive CD8+ T cells from blood, with Jurkat cell RNA spiked in. The label giving this sample's cell subset or site can be read as: FACS-sorted CD8+CD4-CCR7+CD45RA+ naive T cells. The clonotype was recovered from a human donor in good health. Some libraries in this study had Jurkat cell RNA spiked in. This chain joins TRBV7-6 to TRBJ2-3; the junction holds 9 bases that match TRBD2. CDR3 reads: CASSFAAGGRITDTQYF. The nucleotide sequence reads TGTGCCAGCAGCTTTGCAGCGGGAGGACGAATCACAGATACGCAGTATTTT.